Shown below are 27 T cell receptor beta chains from a single sample sequenced in a study of T cell responses to AZD1222 COVID-19 vaccine. Profiled with immunoSEQ multiplex PCR; TCRdb holds only in-frame clones, not every one. The sample has 150,000 or so clones; 88% are singletons. This specimen consisted of peripheral blood, obtained on day 0 of AZD1222 vaccination. These receptors were collected from an adult in good health.

This sequence joins TRBV2 and TRBJ2-2, with D perhaps TRBD2 (6 bases). The CDR3 contains 15 residues. With 8 bases removed from V and 6 bases from J, the gap between germline ends came to 19 bases. Germline-derived CDR1 and CDR2 are SNHLY and FYNNEI. This CDR3 is CASLSLTPGAGELFF. CDR3 bases: TGTGCCAGCCTATCACTAACCCCGGGAGCCGGGGAGCTGTTTTTT.

This chain links TRBV6-5 with TRBJ2-7; unclear D gene. CDR3 length: 14 residues. Germline V lookup: CDR1 MNHEY, CDR2 SVGAGI. V lost 4 bases, J lost 2 bases, and 12 bases lay in between. This CDR3 is CASSSSTPPYEQYF. The CDR3 nucleotides are TGTGCCAGCAGTTCCTCAACCCCCCCCTACGAGCAGTACTTC.

This clone was counted between two and nine times. The chain couples TRBV5-6 to TRBJ1-2; D gene uncertain. Between the trimmed V and J ends, which lost 3 bases and 4 bases, there was a span of 13 bases. The germline V gene has CDR1 SGHDT and CDR2 YYEEEE. The CDR3 is made up of 14 amino acids. The DNA of the CDR3 is TGTGCCAGCAGCTCAGGCTGGGGTTCCTATGGCTACACCTTC. Translating gives CASSSGWGSYGYTF.

The chain carries TRBV28 and TRBJ2-3, with 8 bases identical to TRBD2. CDR1 is MDHEN and CDR2 is SYDVKM in the germline V gene. With V trimmed by 9 bases and J by 2 bases, 13 bases remained unmatched. There are 16 residues in the CDR3. The CDR3 protein is CASQTASGGLTDTQYF. CDR3 DNA sequence: TGTGCCAGTCAAACGGCCAGCGGGGGACTCACAGATACGCAGTATTTT.

J is TRBJ1-4 and V is TRBV9; 9 bases are shared with TRBD1. Germline CDR1 SGDLS, CDR2 YYNGEE. V lost 3 bases, J lost 5 bases, and 5 bases stayed unmatched. The length of the CDR3 is 15 residues. The CDR3 DNA sequence: TGTGCCAGCAGCGAGGGGACAGGGTCGAATGAAAAACTGTTTTTT. It translates to CASSEGTGSNEKLFF.

V and J are TRBV6-4 and TRBJ2-3; 8 bases align to TRBD2. V lost 8 bases to trimming and J lost 0 bases; unmatched junction nucleotides: 13. This CDR3 contains 17 residues. In germline, CDR1 is MRHNA, CDR2 SNTAGT. CDR3 sequence: CASGGTSSSSSTDTQYF. The CDR3 DNA reads as TGTGCCAGCGGGGGGACTAGTTCGTCCTCTAGCACAGATACGCAGTATTTT.

The J gene is TRBJ2-3, the V gene TRBV6-1; no clear D gene. CDR3 length equals 14 residues. V was shortened by 1 base and J by 5 bases, with 10 bases between the two germline ends. Germline CDR1 MNHNS, CDR2 SASEGT. Here the CDR3 DNA reads TGTGCCAGCAGTGAAGTGGGGTTTCAAGATACGCAGTATTTT. It is translated as CASSEVGFQDTQYF.

The chain recombines TRBV18 with TRBJ2-3, with 9 positions matching TRBD2. CDR3 length: 15 amino acids. Trimming cost V 3 bases and J 4 bases; bases outside gene matches: 5. Germline loops: CDR1 KGHSH, CDR2 LQKENI. This CDR3 reads CASSPSGSGADTQYF. CDR3 DNA: TGTGCCAGCTCACCTAGCGGGAGTGGGGCAGATACGCAGTATTTT.

This chain joins TRBV2 and TRBJ1-1, with D tentatively TRBD1 (5 bases). From germline, CDR1 is SNHLY and CDR2 FYNNEI. This CDR3 region has 14 residues. Trimming left V 2 bases short and J 5 bases short, with 12 bases between. CDR3 amino acids: CASSEQGVETEAFF. Here the CDR3 DNA reads TGTGCCAGCAGTGAACAGGGTGTTGAAACTGAAGCTTTCTTT.

The J gene is TRBJ1-5, the V gene TRBV28, with D hard to call. CDR3 length: 13 residues. Germline CDR1 and CDR2: MDHEN and SYDVKM. Trimming removed 4 bases from V and 4 bases from J, with 8 bases in between. DNA for the CDR3: TGTGCCAGCAGTTCCGGGCTTAATCAGCCCCAGCATTTT. Protein product: CASSSGLNQPQHF.

V gene TRBV7-8 combines with J gene TRBJ1-6; TRBD1 is a possible D gene (6 bases). Germline CDR1 SGHVS, CDR2 FQNEAQ. The CDR3 extends over 14 amino acids. Trimming took 2 bases from V and 7 from J, leaving 9 bases between them. CDR3 protein: CASSLITGNSPLHF. The CDR3 DNA reads TGTGCCAGCAGCTTAATCACAGGGAATTCACCCCTCCACTTT.

This chain joins TRBV5-4 and TRBJ1-1; the match to TRBD1 covers 7 bases. Germline CDR1 SGHNT, CDR2 YYREEE (reference sequence). V dropped 0 bases and J dropped 4; count of bases not matched to a gene: 3. The CDR3 runs to 14 residues. CDR3 in DNA: TGTGCCAGCAGCTTGGAAGGGGGCTTCACTGAAGCTTTCTTT. Encoded protein: CASSLEGGFTEAFF.

The V gene is TRBV10-3, the J gene TRBJ1-5, with D possibly TRBD1 on 5 matching bases. The V gene lost 6 bases and the J gene lost 4 bases, with 13 bases spanning the gap. This CDR3 has 14 amino acids. Germline V lookup: CDR1 ENHRY, CDR2 SYGVKD. The CDR3 sequence is CAIRNGTQNQPQHF. The DNA of the CDR3 is TGTGCCATCAGGAACGGGACTCAGAATCAGCCCCAGCATTTT.

The J gene is TRBJ1-4, the V gene TRBV6-6; D is unresolved. CDR3 length equals 13 residues. Trimming left V 2 bases short and J 8 bases short, with 9 bases between. Looked up from germline, CDR1 is MNHNY and CDR2 is SVGAGI (reference sequence). The DNA for the CDR3 is TGTGCCAGCAGTTACAGGCCCGCAGAAAAACTGTTTTTT. It translates to CASSYRPAEKLFF.

This chain uses TRBV2 with TRBJ1-2, with no clear D. V was clipped by 8 bases and J by 3 bases, with 16 bases between them. The CDR3 spans 14 residues. In germline, CDR1 is SNHLY, CDR2 FYNNEI. CDR3 amino acids: CASGKGQWDYGYTF. The CDR3 bases are TGTGCCAGCGGCAAAGGGCAATGGGACTATGGCTACACCTTC.

The gene calls are TRBV28 and TRBJ2-7, with TRBD2 matching 11 bases. The CDR3 length is 15 residues. The germline gives CDR1 MDHEN, CDR2 SYDVKM. Germline trimming cut 3 bases from V and 4 bases from J; bases unmatched to any gene: 5. CDR3 nucleotides: TGTGCCAGCAGTTTTAGCGGGAGGGCCGGGTACGAGCAGTACTTC. Protein: CASSFSGRAGYEQYF.

The V gene is TRBV19, the J gene TRBJ1-1; D uncertain. V shed 6 bases and J shed 1 base, with 6 bases lying between them. Germline values: CDR1 LNHDA, CDR2 SQIVND (reference sequence). This CDR3 spans 12 amino acids. The DNA for the CDR3 is TGTGCCAGTAGAGAGCAGAACACTGAAGCTTTCTTT. This gives the protein CASREQNTEAFF. Supplemented by reference TRBV19 and TRBJ1-1, the full variable domain reads DGGITQSPKYLFRKEGQNVTLSCEQNLNHDAMYWYRQDPGQGLRLIYYSQIVNDFQKGDIAEGYSVSREKKESFPLTVTSAQKNPTAFYLCASREQNTEAFFGQGTRLTVV.

The chain has TRBV11-1 and TRBJ2-1; D is unclear. CDR3 length equals 15 residues. The germline gives CDR1 SGHAT, CDR2 FQDESV (reference sequence). Trimming took off 2 bases at V and 0 bases at J, with 8 bases between the two ends. In DNA form, the CDR3 reads TGTGCCAGCAGCTTACGACGGTCCTCCTACAATGAGCAGTTCTTC. Translating it yields CASSLRRSSYNEQFF.

In its sample, this clone was seen once. This chain links TRBV28 with TRBJ2-7, with 12 bases aligning to TRBD2. With 2 bases clipped from V and 7 bases from J, the junction kept 0 bases outside the gene matches. CDR3 size: 13 residues. The germline CDR1 and CDR2 sequences are MDHEN and SYDVKM. The chain's CDR3 is CASSLGLAGEQYF. DNA of the CDR3: TGTGCCAGCAGTTTAGGACTAGCGGGAGAGCAGTACTTC.

V is TRBV2 and J is TRBJ1-5; 7 nucleotides agree with TRBD1. The CDR3 consists of 12 residues. Unmatched junction bases numbered 12, after V lost 6 bases and J lost 16 bases. CDR1 is SNHLY and CDR2 is FYNNEI in the germline V gene. CDR3 protein: CASRTGQSALHF. CDR3 coding DNA: TGTGCCAGCAGGACAGGGCAATCAGCCCTCCATTTT.

This clone was detected only once. The chain joins TRBV10-3 to TRBJ1-3, with D possibly being TRBD1 (5 bases). V was trimmed by 5 bases and J by 0 bases, leaving 11 bases between them. Germline V CDR1 and CDR2: ENHRY, SYGVKD. The CDR3 consists of 15 residues. The CDR3 reads CAISSGTVSGNTIYF. The CDR3 nucleotides are TGTGCCATCAGTTCCGGGACCGTCTCTGGAAACACCATATATTTT.

This clone was seen repeatedly, ten times or more. Other DNA sequences from this sample encode an identical CDR3 as well. The V and J genes are TRBV24-1 and TRBJ1-1; 10 positions match TRBD1. V trimming: 3 bases; J trimming: 3 bases; junction bases outside the gene matches: 3. The CDR3 has 15 residues. The germline gives CDR1 KGHDR, CDR2 SFDVKD. The CDR3 is CATSDPGTGDTEAFF. The CDR3 DNA is TGTGCCACCAGTGATCCCGGGACAGGGGACACTGAAGCTTTCTTT.

This clone was recorded once. The V call is TRBV29-1, the J call TRBJ2-7; a possible D gene is TRBD2 (6 bases). Germline-derived CDR1 and CDR2 are SQVTM and ANQGSEA. V was pared by 3 bases and J by 3 bases, with 18 bases between. CDR3 length: 15 amino acids. The CDR3 region has the DNA TGCAGCGTTGAGAAAACGGGGGACGGTTACTACGAGCAGTACTTC. Its protein product is CSVEKTGDGYYEQYF.

The genes are TRBV27 and TRBJ1-6; D gene unclear. The length of the CDR3 is 13 residues. The V gene lost 3 bases and the J gene lost 8 bases, with 8 bases spanning the gap. Germline V gene data show CDR1 as MNHEY and CDR2 as SMNVEV (reference sequence). The CDR3 loop is CASSFYTDSPLHF. The CDR3 DNA reads as TGTGCCAGCAGTTTTTACACCGATTCACCCCTCCACTTT.

The rearrangement joins TRBV6-2 or TRBV6-3 to TRBJ1-5, with D maybe TRBD1 (5 bases). Per the germline V gene, CDR1 is MNHEY and CDR2 is SVGEGT. V gave up 7 bases and J gave up 7 bases, with 17 bases separating them. The CDR3 has 14 residues. Here the CDR3 DNA reads TGTGCCAGCACCCCGTCGGGACGAGGGCAGCCCCAGCATTTT. Protein sequence: CASTPSGRGQPQHF.

This clone appeared a single time. This sequence joins TRBV27 and TRBJ2-1, with a tentative D call TRBD2 (6 bases). The CDR3 has 13 amino acids. V lost 4 bases and J 2 bases, leaving 6 bases between the germline ends. CDR1 and CDR2 (germline): MNHEY, SMNVEV (reference sequence). CDR3 loop: CASSWEAYNEQFF. CDR3 in DNA: TGTGCCAGCAGTTGGGAGGCCTACAATGAGCAGTTCTTC.

This chain joins TRBV4-1 and TRBJ2-1; TRBD2 aligns across 11 bases. The germline V gene has CDR1 MGHRA and CDR2 YSYEKL. The V and J ends lost 0 bases and 2 bases, in that order; junction bases with no gene match: 0. This CDR3 region has 16 residues. The DNA for the CDR3 is TGCGCCAGCAGCCAAGAACTAGCGGGAGCCTACAATGAGCAGTTCTTC. Its protein product is CASSQELAGAYNEQFF.